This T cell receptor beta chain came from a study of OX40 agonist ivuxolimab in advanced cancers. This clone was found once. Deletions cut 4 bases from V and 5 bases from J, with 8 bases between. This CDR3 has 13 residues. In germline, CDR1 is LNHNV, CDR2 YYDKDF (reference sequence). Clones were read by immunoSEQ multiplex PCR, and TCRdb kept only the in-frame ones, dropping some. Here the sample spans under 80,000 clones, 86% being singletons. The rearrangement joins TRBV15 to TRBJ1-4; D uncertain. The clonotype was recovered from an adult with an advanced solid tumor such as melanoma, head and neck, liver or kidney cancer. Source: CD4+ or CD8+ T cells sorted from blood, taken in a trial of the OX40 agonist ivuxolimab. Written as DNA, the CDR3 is TGTGCCACCAGCAACGACGGGAATGAAAAACTGTTTTTT. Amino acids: CATSNDGNEKLFF.